This T cell receptor (beta chain) was sequenced in a study of post-analysis software for immune sequencing data. About the study: As for disease course, relapsing-remitting, secondary progressive and progressive-relapsing multiple sclerosis were all included.

Unique molecular identifiers featured in each of the TCR beta cDNA libraries. T cells numbering about 0.9 to 11 million gave rise to roughly 0.5 million cDNA molecules. TCRdb re-derived calls from the PCR reads in MiXCR, one entry per CDR3 protein. This table has roughly 410,000 distinct CDR3 sequences, roughly 30% appearing once. Study conclusions and caveats: Elevated frequency relative to controls characterized about 5 TRBV segments in patients, TRBV5-6, TRBV5-1 and TRBV20-1 among them. Normalized Chao1 diversity was significantly reduced in patients versus controls. Strong co-clustering by F measure was evident for samples that had been prepared in the same batch.

The germline V gene encodes CDR1 SGHTA and CDR2 FQGNSA. The CDR3 consists of 14 residues. Concerning this clonotype: No antigen is known for it. One end of the junction fails to match germline, which may point to a read error.

The TCR originated in a girl aged 10-17 years with multiple sclerosis. The chain combines TRBV7-2 with TRBJ1-1, with 8 bases lining up with TRBD1. The sequencing sample was made of blood. The CDR3 protein is CASSFGDRNTETFF. The CDR3 DNA reads as TGTGCCAGCAGCTTTGGGGACAGGAACACTGAAACTTTCTTT.